This T cell receptor beta chain was captured in a study of PD-1 blockade in mismatch repair-deficient tumors (dated by TCRdb to the late 2010s). In terms of the full investigation: Between September 2013 and 2016, 86 consecutive patients with some 11 mismatch repair-deficient cancer types, all previously treated and progressing, were enrolled in the trial. Tumor-associated T cell clones were tracked in the peripheral blood of patients responding to PD-1 blockade by deep sequencing of TCR CDR3 regions.

The CDR3 sequence holds 16 residues, the cysteine and phenylalanine included. The entry retains the CDR3 DNA only, 48 bases that are in frame from base 1. V was cut back by 2 bases and J by 2 bases, leaving a gap of 13 bases between them. Based on the germline V gene, the CDR1 and CDR2 sequences are SGHVS and FNYEAQ. Interpreted using the paper, the time point label stands for: 10-day in vitro stimulation with candidate neoantigen peptide 5. Mismatch repair deficiency was established in every enrolled patient by polymerase chain reaction or immunohistochemistry. A few patients who responded to pembrolizumab therapy underwent TCR sequencing. Each of several ELISpot-reactive candidate neoantigen peptides was used in an approximately ten-day in vitro stimulation prior to TCR sequencing. A control culture without peptide was run identically and served as baseline for clone fold-change calculations. In the phase II trial, pembrolizumab PD-1 blockade was tested prospectively in advanced mismatch repair-deficient cancers, no matter which tissue of origin the cancers came from.

The library relied on the immunoSEQ multiplex PCR assay. For the original study's pipeline: A clone was classified as neoantigen-specific if the clone expanded significantly in response to the relevant peptide and did not expand significantly in response to any other peptide tested. This immuneACCESS table, as held by TCRdb, lists in-frame sequences with V and J called but not all clones. Of the missing ones, under half trace to an unresolved V gene in checked studies; the others have no known cause. The V and J calls and clone size are taken from that table; D and trimming were inferred from the DNA. The sample table lists roughly 15,000 clones, roughly four fifths of them with a count of one. Roughly 9.8% of the sample is taken by the ten largest. Comment on this clone: The antigen this receptor binds is unknown. No much larger clone exists at a distance of one base, and base qualities are not known.

Beyond this particular receptor, the publication reports: Of roughly 7 peptides, three triggered clonal expansion, producing over a hundred unique blood TCRs, of which roughly 7 were also present in tumor, and every positive peptide came from a frameshift mutation. Rapid expansion after pembrolizumab followed by contraction, generally before radiologic responses, was shown by tumor-resident clones, which were often undetectable in blood before treatment.

The origin of this receptor is an adult with mismatch repair-deficient cancer. The sample here was cells cultured in vitro, taken from a patient treated with pembrolizumab. The chain couples TRBV7-6 to TRBJ2-1; the D region possibly corresponds to TRBD2 (6 bases align). The CDR3 region reads CASSLSPSEAYNEQFF. The DNA sequence is TGTGCCAGCAGCTTATCACCTAGCGAAGCCTACAATGAGCAGTTCTTC.